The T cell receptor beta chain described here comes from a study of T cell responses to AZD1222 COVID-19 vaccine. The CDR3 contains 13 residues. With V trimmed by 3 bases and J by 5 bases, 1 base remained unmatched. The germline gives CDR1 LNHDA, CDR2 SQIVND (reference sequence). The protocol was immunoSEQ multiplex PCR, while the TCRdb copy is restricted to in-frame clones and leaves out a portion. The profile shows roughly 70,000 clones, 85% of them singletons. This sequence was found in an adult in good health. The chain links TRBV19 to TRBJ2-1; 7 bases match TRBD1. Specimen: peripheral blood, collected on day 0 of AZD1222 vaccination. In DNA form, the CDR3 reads TGTGCCAGTAGTATTCAGGGGGACAATGAGCAGTTCTTC. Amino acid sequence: CASSIQGDNEQFF.